This is a list of T cell receptor beta chains from one sample in a study of blood T cell repertoires in COVID-19. Repertoires were generated with immunoSEQ multiplex PCR, while TCRdb's copy carries only in-frame clones and drops some. The sample holds 260,000 or so clones, 85% seen once. The specimen was PBMCs or T cells enriched from blood (not recorded which). Receptors originate from a woman aged 50 to 60 who had recovered from COVID-19. Both conserved end residues are part of each CDR3. Fields, in order: V gene, J gene, D gene, clone size, CDR3 protein, CDR3 DNA. A D gene is named only where the DNA matches it firmly. Clone size, where shown, is once, few, many, or a class for clones that have expanded.

>TRBV5-1|TRBJ1-1|NA|NA
CASSFDRLNTEAFF
TGCGCCAGCAGCTTCGACAGGCTGAACACTGAAGCTTTCTTT
>TRBV13|TRBJ2-1|TRBD2|NA
CASSLLAGSYNEQFF
TGTGCCAGCAGCTTACTAGCGGGGTCCTACAATGAGCAGTTCTTC
>TRBV29-1|TRBJ2-5|NA|NA
CSVDDGEETQYF
TGCAGCGTTGACGACGGGGAAGAGACCCAGTACTTC
>TRBV5-5|TRBJ2-6|NA|NA
CASSVTGTFSGANVLTF
TGTGCCAGCAGCGTGACAGGAACTTTCTCTGGGGCCAACGTCCTGACTTTC
>TRBV24-1|TRBJ2-1|TRBD2|NA
CATSDIGEGNEQFF
TGTGCCACCAGTGATATAGGGGAGGGTAATGAGCAGTTCTTC
>TRBV5-5|TRBJ1-6|NA|NA
CASSFTLNGTPLHF
TGTGCCAGCAGCTTCACCCTAAACGGGACACCCCTCCACTTT
>TRBV7-9|TRBJ2-3|TRBD2|NA
CASSLATSGSPDTQYF
TGTGCCAGCAGCTTAGCTACTAGCGGGAGCCCAGATACGCAGTATTTT
>TRBV30|TRBJ1-1|NA|few
CAWRRQIYTEAFF
TGTGCCTGGAGGCGACAGATTTACACTGAAGCTTTCTTT
>TRBV7-2|TRBJ1-1|NA|few
CASSFREGTEAFF
TGTGCCAGCAGCTTCCGGGAGGGCACTGAAGCTTTCTTT
>TRBV12-5|TRBJ2-1|TRBD2|NA
CASGRDTSVNSYNEQFF
TGTGCTAGTGGCCGAGACACTAGCGTGAATTCCTACAATGAGCAGTTCTTC
>TRBV11-2|TRBJ2-2|TRBD1|NA
CASSPRQGGTGELFF
TGTGCCAGCAGCCCCCGACAGGGCGGCACCGGGGAGCTGTTTTTT
>TRBV5-1|TRBJ2-5|NA|NA
CASSLAEGSYKETQYF
TGCGCCAGCAGCTTGGCAGAGGGATCCTACAAAGAGACCCAGTACTTC
>TRBV30|TRBJ2-1|TRBD2|NA
CAWSVKREGYNEQFF
TGTGCCTGGAGTGTTAAGCGGGAGGGTTACAATGAGCAGTTCTTC
>TRBV11-2|TRBJ2-6|NA|NA
CASSSLSGANVLTF
TGTGCCAGCAGCTCCCTCTCTGGGGCCAACGTCCTGACTTTC
>TRBV24-1|TRBJ2-1|TRBD2|NA
CATSETPTSGSHEEQFF
TGTGCCACCAGTGAAACCCCGACTAGCGGGAGTCACGAGGAGCAGTTCTTC
>TRBV19|TRBJ1-1|NA|NA
CASSIDTELAEAFF
TGTGCCAGTAGTATAGATACCGAGTTGGCTGAAGCTTTCTTT
>TRBV7-8|TRBJ2-5|NA|NA
CASSRGPGGRGQETQYF
TGTGCCAGCAGCAGAGGACCAGGTGGTCGAGGGCAAGAGACCCAGTACTTC